This T cell receptor beta chain was observed in a study of beta chain features in type 1 diabetes. Across the study: Over 85,000,000 sorted cells were examined across all samples. Study-wide points: Comparison showed that naive, central memory and Treg TCRB repertoires appeared more similar among patients than among healthy donors. A potential influence of HLA type upon TCRB rearrangement remained unresolved herein. In every one of the four CD4+ subsets, TCRB CDR3s were moderately but significantly shorter in Type 1 diabetes patients.

Isolated RNA was reverse transcribed in full, so expressed TCRB transcripts were sequenced. Method: immunoSEQ multiplex PCR; TCRdb's copy keeps in-frame clones and lacks some. The sample contains around 110,000 clones, around 15% of which appear only once. This clone has a handful of counts. Its antigen is unidentified. V lost 5 bases and J lost 1; bases outside the gene matches: 3. Germline CDR1 is SEHNR and CDR2 is FQNEAQ (reference sequence). The CDR3 loop spans 15 amino acids. Isolation of CD4+ naive, central memory, regulatory and stem cell-like memory cells was achieved by sorting via CD45RO/CCR7/CD25/CD127/CD95/CD27.

The clonotype comes from a man aged 25 to 40 with type 1 diabetes. What was sequenced was central memory CD4+ T cells from blood. This chain connects TRBV7-9 to TRBJ2-1; 9 bases are shared with TRBD1. The chain's CDR3 is CASSQDRGSYNEQFF. DNA of the CDR3: TGTGCCAGCAGCCAAGACAGGGGGTCCTACAATGAGCAGTTCTTC.